One sample yielded the 25 T cell receptor beta chains listed below, sequenced in a study of blood T cell repertoires in COVID-19. Some clones are missing from TCRdb's copy, which holds only in-frame ones; the method was immunoSEQ multiplex PCR. The repertoire holds 350,000 to 400,000 clones, roughly 90% seen once, with 0.95% to 1% in the top ten. Sequencing was done on a sample of PBMCs or T cells enriched from blood (not recorded which). The receptors derive from a woman aged 30 to 39 with acute COVID-19.

This chain links TRBV3-1 (or the pseudogene TRBV3-2) with TRBJ2-1, with D unresolved. CDR1 and CDR2 (germline): LGHDT, YNNKEL (reference sequence). V was clipped by 1 base and J by 16 bases, with 11 bases between them. The CDR3 covers 11 residues. CDR3 amino acids: CASSQGEPSFF. CDR3 in DNA: TGTGCCAGCAGCCAAGGAGAGCCCTCCTTCTTC.

The CDR3 region has the DNA TGTGCCACCAGTGGCAGGGCGGCCACTGAAGCTTTCTTT. It encodes CATSGRAATEAFF. The V and J genes are TRBV24-1 and TRBJ1-1, with D possibly TRBD1 on 5 matching bases. From germline, CDR1 is KGHDR and CDR2 SFDVKD. The CDR3 extends over 13 amino acids. V was clipped by 5 bases and J by 4 bases, with 10 bases between them.

The V and J genes are TRBV3-1 (or the pseudogene TRBV3-2) and TRBJ2-1; 9 nucleotides match TRBD1. J lost 7 bases, V lost 0 bases, and 4 bases had no gene match. This CDR3 is built from 15 residues. CDR1 and CDR2 (germline): LGHDT, YNNKEL (reference sequence). Written as DNA, the CDR3 is TGTGCCAGCAGCCAAGATGGGGGGACAGGGAATGAGCAGTTCTTC. Amino acid sequence: CASSQDGGTGNEQFF.

The J gene is TRBJ2-7, the V gene TRBV3-1 (or the pseudogene TRBV3-2), with a possible D match to TRBD2 (7 bases). V lost 4 bases to trimming and J lost 5 bases, with 15 bases between them. The germline V gene has CDR1 LGHDT and CDR2 YNNKEL (reference sequence). CDR3 length equals 14 residues. CDR3 in amino acids: CASSPARGRNEQYF. In DNA, the CDR3 is TGTGCCAGCAGCCCTGCGCGGGGGCGGAACGAGCAGTACTTC.

On this clone: This same CDR3 is encoded by further DNA sequences in the sample. The rearrangement joins TRBV19 to TRBJ2-3; 7 bases fit TRBD2. Trimming removed 3 bases from V and 5 bases from J; junction bases left unmatched: 8. The germline V gene has CDR1 LNHDA and CDR2 SQIVND (reference sequence). The length of the CDR3 is 15 residues. The CDR3 sequence: CASSISGTTRDTQYF. For the CDR3, the DNA is TGTGCCAGTAGTATTAGTGGGACTACGAGAGATACGCAGTATTTT.

This chain connects TRBV7-9 to TRBJ2-7, with 7 positions matching TRBD2. The CDR3 length is 15 residues. The germline CDR1 and CDR2 sequences are SEHNR and FQNEAQ (reference sequence). J gave up 4 bases and V 5 bases, and 11 bases lay outside the gene matches. The DNA of the CDR3 is TGTGCCAGCAGCCCCGACGGGGGGATGTCGTACGAGCAGTACTTC. This gives the protein CASSPDGGMSYEQYF. Full variable domain (outside the CDR3, taken from reference TRBV7-9 and TRBJ2-7): DTGVSQNPRHKITKRGQNVTFRCDPISEHNRLYWYRQTLGQGPEFLTYFQNEAQLEKSRLLSDRFSAERPKGSFSTLEIQRTEQGDSAMYLCASSPDGGMSYEQYFGPGTRLTVT.

V is TRBV5-8 and J is TRBJ2-7, with 8 bases matching TRBD1. In germline, CDR1 is SGHTS, CDR2 YDEGEE. There are 15 residues in the CDR3. The V segment lost 0 bases and the J segment 3 bases; nucleotides outside the gene matches: 5. The CDR3 loop reads CASSLVDRGGYEQYF. CDR3 bases: TGTGCCAGCAGCTTGGTCGACAGGGGAGGCTACGAGCAGTACTTC.

The rearrangement links TRBV30 to TRBJ2-1; a possible D gene is TRBD1 (5 bases). The CDR3 length is 15 residues. Germline-derived CDR1 and CDR2 are GTSNPN and SVGIG (reference sequence). V was clipped by 2 bases and J by 6 bases, with 17 bases between them. The CDR3 sequence: CAWSTGKRIPNEQFF. CDR3 bases: TGTGCCTGGAGTACAGGCAAGCGAATACCCAATGAGCAGTTCTTC. The full variable domain, in which reference TRBV30 and TRBJ2-1 provide the parts outside the CDR3, is SQTIHQWPATLVQPVGSPLSLECTVEGTSNPNLYWYRQAAGRGLQLLFYSVGIGQISSEVPQNLSASRPQDRQFILSSKKLLLSDSGFYLCAWSTGKRIPNEQFFGPGTRLTVL.

The V gene is TRBV14, the J gene TRBJ2-7; D gene unclear. Trimming took 1 base from V and 4 from J, leaving 11 bases between them. The CDR3 is 14 residues long. Germline CDR1 is SGHDN and CDR2 is FVKESK. The CDR3 bases are TGTGCCAGCAGCCAAGGCCACCCGGGTTACGAGCAGTACTTC. Translation: CASSQGHPGYEQYF.

This rearrangement joins TRBV25-1 to TRBJ1-2, with D tentatively TRBD1 (6 bases). Germline V gives CDR1 MGHDK, CDR2 SYGVNS. V lost 5 bases to trimming and J lost 5 bases, with 12 bases between them. The CDR3 contains 13 residues. The CDR3 DNA follows: TGTGCCAGCAGTCTGTCAGGGGCGTATGGCTACACCTTC. It codes for CASSLSGAYGYTF.

The chain couples TRBV15 to TRBJ2-1, with D unclear. Between the trimmed V and J ends, which lost 5 bases and 4 bases, there was a span of 15 bases. CDR1 LNHNV and CDR2 YYDKDF come from the germline V gene (reference sequence). This CDR3 spans 15 amino acids. CDR3 sequence: CATSSGHGGYNEQFF. As DNA, the CDR3 is TGTGCCACCAGCTCGGGTCATGGTGGGTACAATGAGCAGTTCTTC.

The chain combines TRBV24-1 with TRBJ2-7, with D maybe TRBD1 (5 bases). CDR1 and CDR2 (germline): KGHDR, SFDVKD. This CDR3 has 13 amino acids. Trimming removed 10 bases from V and 3 bases from J, with 15 bases in between. Written as DNA, the CDR3 is TGTGCCACGCCGGTAGGGGAAATCTACGAGCAGTACTTC. Translating gives CATPVGEIYEQYF.

This sequence joins TRBV2 and TRBJ1-1; possibly TRBD1 for D (6 bases). Trimming took 7 bases from V and 0 from J, leaving 18 bases between them. CDR3 length equals 16 residues. Per the germline V gene, CDR1 is SNHLY and CDR2 is FYNNEI. In DNA, the CDR3 is TGTGCCAGCACTCAAGGGGGGGGCACGGTGAACACTGAAGCTTTCTTT. Its translation is CASTQGGGTVNTEAFF.

The count of this clone is one. The rearrangement links TRBV4-1 to TRBJ2-7, with D unclear. Germline loops: CDR1 MGHRA, CDR2 YSYEKL. The CDR3 sequence is 15 residues long. V dropped 1 base and J dropped 3 bases, with 13 bases sitting between them. The CDR3 bases are TGCGCCAGCAGCCAAGTAACGGGTTCCCTCTACGAGCAGTACTTC. Amino acid sequence: CASSQVTGSLYEQYF.

The chain is built from TRBV5-1 and TRBJ2-2; tentative D call: TRBD2 (5 bases). Germline V gene data show CDR1 as SGHRS and CDR2 as YFSETQ. Trimming pared 4 bases from V and 2 bases from J, leaving 15 bases between. The CDR3 spans 16 residues. The CDR3 DNA sequence: TGCGCCAGCAGCCCCGGCCACGGGGTAAACACCGGGGAGCTGTTTTTT. It translates to CASSPGHGVNTGELFF.

The chain employs TRBV4-1 and TRBJ2-5, with 13 positions matching TRBD2. Germline-derived CDR1 and CDR2 are MGHRA and YSYEKL. The CDR3 runs to 15 residues. V gave up 2 bases and J gave up 4 bases; unmatched junction bases: 1. Written as DNA, the CDR3 is TGCGCCAGCAGCCAAAGACTAGCGGGGGGAGAGACCCAGTACTTC. Its translation: CASSQRLAGGETQYF.

J is TRBJ1-1 and V is TRBV9; D call uncertain. CDR3 length: 13 residues. CDR1 SGDLS and CDR2 YYNGEE come from the germline V gene. With 0 bases removed from V and 3 bases from J, the gap between germline ends came to 6 bases. The CDR3 reads CASSVGAYTEAFF. In DNA form, the CDR3 reads TGTGCCAGCAGCGTAGGGGCTTACACTGAAGCTTTCTTT.

This clone was counted once. The chain combines TRBV12-3 or TRBV12-4 with TRBJ2-1; D is unclear. The CDR3 runs to 13 residues. The ends were cut back, 2 bases at V and 6 bases at J, with 8 bases in the middle. CDR3 region: CASSLYNPNEQFF. CDR3 in DNA: TGTGCCAGCAGTTTATACAACCCCAATGAGCAGTTCTTC.

The chain links TRBV10-3 to TRBJ2-5; weak D call: TRBD1 (6 bases). With 4 bases removed from V and 0 bases from J, the gap between germline ends came to 12 bases. The CDR3 is 15 residues long. The V gene's germline CDR1 is ENHRY and CDR2 SYGVKD. The CDR3 loop reads CAISAGTQYQETQYF. CDR3 DNA sequence: TGTGCCATCAGTGCCGGGACACAGTACCAAGAGACCCAGTACTTC.

This chain uses TRBV5-1 with TRBJ2-2; D might be TRBD2 (5 bases). The CDR3 totals 13 residues. CDR1 and CDR2 (germline): SGHRS, YFSETQ. The V end lost 6 bases, the J end lost 3 bases, and 9 bases lay between the germline ends. CDR3: CASNEGDTGELFF. The CDR3 bases are TGCGCCAGCAATGAGGGAGACACCGGGGAGCTGTTTTTT.

V and J are TRBV24-1 and TRBJ1-3, with D tentatively TRBD1 (5 bases). This CDR3 is 15 amino acids long. The germline V gene has CDR1 KGHDR and CDR2 SFDVKD. Deletions cut 6 bases from V and 1 base from J, with 12 bases between. CDR3 sequence reads: CATSSGGGSGNTIYF. The CDR3 nucleotides read TGTGCCACCAGTAGCGGGGGAGGATCTGGAAACACCATATATTTT.

This chain links TRBV18 with TRBJ2-7, with 7 bases aligning to TRBD2. The CDR3 loop spans 13 amino acids. Germline V gene data show CDR1 as KGHSH and CDR2 as LQKENI. V lost 2 bases, J lost 6 bases, and 4 bases stayed unmatched. In nucleotides, the CDR3 is TGTGCCAGCTCACCATGGGGAGGGTCCGAGCAGTACTTC. Protein sequence: CASSPWGGSEQYF. Full variable domain (rest looked up from reference TRBV18 and TRBJ2-7): NAGVMQNPRHLVRRRGQEARLRCSPMKGHSHVYWYRQLPEEGLKFMVYLQKENIIDESGMPKERFSAEFPKEGPSILRIQQVVRGDSAAYFCASSPWGGSEQYFGPGTRLTVT.

The chain couples TRBV6-1 to TRBJ2-3, with D possibly being TRBD1 (5 bases). CDR1 and CDR2 (germline): MNHNS, SASEGT. The CDR3 is 15 residues long. V lost 0 bases to trimming and J lost 2 bases, with 9 bases between them. CDR3 nucleotide sequence: TGTGCCAGCAGTGAAGCAGCAGGGTCCACAGATACGCAGTATTTT. Translated: CASSEAAGSTDTQYF.

The count of this clone is one. V gene TRBV18 combines with J gene TRBJ1-2; 8 bases align to TRBD1. Germline CDR1 KGHSH, CDR2 LQKENI. Trimming removed 2 bases from V and 2 bases from J; junction bases left unmatched: 10. The CDR3 loop spans 17 amino acids. This CDR3 reads CASSPISSTGENYGYTF. The CDR3 bases are TGTGCCAGCTCACCAATTAGTTCGACAGGGGAGAACTATGGCTACACCTTC.

The chain is built from TRBV19 and TRBJ2-5, with D possibly TRBD2 on 7 matching bases. The CDR3 runs to 18 residues. Looked up from germline, CDR1 is LNHDA and CDR2 is SQIVND (reference sequence). Trimming stripped 2 bases from V and 4 bases from J, with 23 bases between. CDR3 protein: CASSIRAPGGGGVETQYF. CDR3 bases: TGTGCCAGTAGTATAAGGGCTCCCGGCGGGGGCGGTGTAGAGACCCAGTACTTC.